This T cell receptor beta chain was found in a study of breast tumors, draining lymph nodes, adjacent tissues. Findings and caveats of the study: Compared with basal-like, luminal-like tumors shared significantly more repertoire with nontumor tissue. Data only fit, rather than demonstrated, lymph node origin of most tumor T cells. Compared with lymph nodes, tumors were less diverse; compared with nontumor tissue, more. Most tumor T cells seemingly derive from lymph node, then expand in tumor.

Samples came from axillary lymph nodes draining the breast cancer. The CDR3 has 17 residues. The ends were cut back, 4 bases at V and 7 bases at J, with 24 bases in the middle. The germline CDR1 and CDR2 sequences are SGHKS and YYEKEE (reference sequence). One entry per CDR3 protein results from TCRdb running MiXCR on the multiplex PCR reads. Of 150,000 to 250,000 distinct CDR3 sequences listed, roughly 31% are singletons. Notes on this clonotype: Its antigen remains unknown. This clone may be a read error of a much larger clone one base away.

Sequencing input: axillary lymph node tissue. This chain joins TRBV5-5 and TRBJ2-1; D may correspond to TRBD1 or TRBD2 (5 bases each). This receptor was obtained from a female donor with breast cancer. Some clones in this sample may be carry-over from other donors' samples. CDR3 bases: TGTGCCAGCAGCCTAACCTCGGGACCAAATAGACTGAATGAGCAGTTCTTC. Translation: CASSLTSGPNRLNEQFF.